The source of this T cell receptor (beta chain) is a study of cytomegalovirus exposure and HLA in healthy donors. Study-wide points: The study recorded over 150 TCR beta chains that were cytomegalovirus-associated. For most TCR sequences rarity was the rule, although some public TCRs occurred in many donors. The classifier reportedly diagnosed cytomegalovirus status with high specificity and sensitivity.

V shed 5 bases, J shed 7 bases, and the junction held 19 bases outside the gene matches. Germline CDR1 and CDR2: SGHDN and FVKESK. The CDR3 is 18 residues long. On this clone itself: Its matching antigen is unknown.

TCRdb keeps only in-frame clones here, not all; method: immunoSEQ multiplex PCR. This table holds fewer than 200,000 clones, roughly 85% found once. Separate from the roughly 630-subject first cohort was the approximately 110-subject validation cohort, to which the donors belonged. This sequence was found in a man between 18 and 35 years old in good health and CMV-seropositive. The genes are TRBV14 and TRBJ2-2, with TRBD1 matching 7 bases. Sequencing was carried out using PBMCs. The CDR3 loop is CASSSGTEAHKPFGELFF. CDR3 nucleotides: TGTGCCAGCAGCTCAGGGACAGAGGCCCATAAACCATTCGGGGAGCTGTTTTTT.